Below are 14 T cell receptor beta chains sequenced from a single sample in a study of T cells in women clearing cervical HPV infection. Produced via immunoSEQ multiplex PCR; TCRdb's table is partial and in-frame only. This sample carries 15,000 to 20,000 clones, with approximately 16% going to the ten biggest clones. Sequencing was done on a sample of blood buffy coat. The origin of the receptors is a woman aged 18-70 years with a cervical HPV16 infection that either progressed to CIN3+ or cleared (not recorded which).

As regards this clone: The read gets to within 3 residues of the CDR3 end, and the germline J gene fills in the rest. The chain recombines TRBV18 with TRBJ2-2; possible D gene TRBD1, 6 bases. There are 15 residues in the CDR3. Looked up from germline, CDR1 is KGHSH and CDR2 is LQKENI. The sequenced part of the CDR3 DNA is TGTGCCAGCTCATCGGCCAGGGGTCCGGATGAAAAG. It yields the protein CASSSARGPDEK. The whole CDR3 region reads CASSSARGPDEKLFF.

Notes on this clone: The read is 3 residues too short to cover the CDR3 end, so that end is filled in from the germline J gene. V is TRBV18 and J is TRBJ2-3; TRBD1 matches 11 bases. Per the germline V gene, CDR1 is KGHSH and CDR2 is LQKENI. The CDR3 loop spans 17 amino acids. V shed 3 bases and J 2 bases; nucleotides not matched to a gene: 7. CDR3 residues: CASSPIGTGGITDTQYF. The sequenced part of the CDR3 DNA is TGTGCCAGCTCACCGATCGGGACAGGGGGTATCACAGATACG.

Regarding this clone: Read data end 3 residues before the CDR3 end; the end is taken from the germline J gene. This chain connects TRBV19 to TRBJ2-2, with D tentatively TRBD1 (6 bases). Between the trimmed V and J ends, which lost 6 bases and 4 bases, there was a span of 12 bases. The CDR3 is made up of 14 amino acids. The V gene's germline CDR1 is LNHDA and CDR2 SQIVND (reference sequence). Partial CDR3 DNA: TGTGCCAGTAGGTCACAGGGAGTCACCGGGGAG. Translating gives CASRSQGVTGE. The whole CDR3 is CASRSQGVTGELFF.

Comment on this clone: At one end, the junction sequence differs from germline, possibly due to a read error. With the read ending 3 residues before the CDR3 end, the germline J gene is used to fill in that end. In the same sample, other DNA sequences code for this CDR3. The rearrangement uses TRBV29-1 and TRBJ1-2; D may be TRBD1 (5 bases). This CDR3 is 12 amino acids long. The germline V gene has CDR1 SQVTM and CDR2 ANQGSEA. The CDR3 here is CSVFDSNYGYTF. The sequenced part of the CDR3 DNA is TGCAGCGTCTTCGACAGCAACTATGGA.

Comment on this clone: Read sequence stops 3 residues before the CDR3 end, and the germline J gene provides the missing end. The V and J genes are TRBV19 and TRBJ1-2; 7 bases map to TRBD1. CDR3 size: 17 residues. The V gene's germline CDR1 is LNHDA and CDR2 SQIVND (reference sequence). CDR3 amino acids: CASSILSGTALGDDYTF. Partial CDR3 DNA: TGTGCCAGTAGTATTCTCTCAGGGACAGCGTTGGGCGATGAC.

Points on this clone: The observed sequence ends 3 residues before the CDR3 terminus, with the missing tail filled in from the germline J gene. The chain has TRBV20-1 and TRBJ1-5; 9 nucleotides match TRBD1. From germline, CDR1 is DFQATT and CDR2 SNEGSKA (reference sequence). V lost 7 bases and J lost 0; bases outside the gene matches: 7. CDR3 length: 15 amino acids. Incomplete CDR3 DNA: TGCAGTGGCCGATGGACAGGGGATAGCAATCAGCCC. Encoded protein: CSGRWTGDSNQP. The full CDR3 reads CSGRWTGDSNQPQHF.

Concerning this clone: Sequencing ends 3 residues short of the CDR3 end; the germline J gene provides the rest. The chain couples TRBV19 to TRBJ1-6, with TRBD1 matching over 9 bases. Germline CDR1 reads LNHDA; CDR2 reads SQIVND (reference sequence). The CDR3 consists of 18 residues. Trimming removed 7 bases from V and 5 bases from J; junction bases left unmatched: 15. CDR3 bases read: TGTGCCAGTACTCCCCGTGGGGGTACAGGGGGCGATAATTCACCC. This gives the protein CASTPRGGTGGDNSP. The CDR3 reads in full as CASTPRGGTGGDNSPLHF.

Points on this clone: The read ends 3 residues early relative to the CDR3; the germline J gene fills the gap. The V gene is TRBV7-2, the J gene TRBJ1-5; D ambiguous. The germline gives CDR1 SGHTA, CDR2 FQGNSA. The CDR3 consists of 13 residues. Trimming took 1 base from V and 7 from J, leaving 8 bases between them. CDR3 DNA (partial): TGTGCCAGCAGCTTAGAAAAGCACCAGCCC. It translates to CASSLEKHQP. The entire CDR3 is CASSLEKHQPQHF.

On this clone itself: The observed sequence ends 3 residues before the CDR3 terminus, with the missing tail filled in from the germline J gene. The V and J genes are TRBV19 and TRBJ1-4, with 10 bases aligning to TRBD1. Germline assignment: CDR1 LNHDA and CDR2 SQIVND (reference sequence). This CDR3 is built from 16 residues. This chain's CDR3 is CASGQGELSGANVLFF. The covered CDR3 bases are TGTGCCAGCGGACAGGGGGAATTATCTGGGGCCAACGTA.

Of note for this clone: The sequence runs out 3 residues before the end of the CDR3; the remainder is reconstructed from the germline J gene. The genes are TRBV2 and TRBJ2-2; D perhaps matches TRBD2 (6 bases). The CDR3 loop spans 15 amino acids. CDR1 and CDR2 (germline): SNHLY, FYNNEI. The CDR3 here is CASSYGTGGNEKLFF. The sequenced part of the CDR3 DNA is TGTGCCAGCAGTTATGGGACTGGCGGGAATGAAAAG.

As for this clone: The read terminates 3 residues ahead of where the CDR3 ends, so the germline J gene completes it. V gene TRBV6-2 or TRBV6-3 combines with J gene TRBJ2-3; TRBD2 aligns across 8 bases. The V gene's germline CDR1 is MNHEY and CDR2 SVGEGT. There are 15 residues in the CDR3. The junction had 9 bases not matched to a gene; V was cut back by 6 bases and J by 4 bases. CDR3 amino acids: CASRSPGGSADTQYF. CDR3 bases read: TGTGCCAGCAGATCCCCGGGGGGGTCCGCAGATACG.

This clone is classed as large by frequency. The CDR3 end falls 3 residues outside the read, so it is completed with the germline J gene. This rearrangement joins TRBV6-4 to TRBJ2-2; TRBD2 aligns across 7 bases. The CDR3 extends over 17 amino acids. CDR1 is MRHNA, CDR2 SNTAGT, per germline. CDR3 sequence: CASSDSYAGDGANVLFF. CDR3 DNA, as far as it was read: TGTGCCAGCAGTGACTCTTACGCGGGGGATGGGGCCAACGTG.

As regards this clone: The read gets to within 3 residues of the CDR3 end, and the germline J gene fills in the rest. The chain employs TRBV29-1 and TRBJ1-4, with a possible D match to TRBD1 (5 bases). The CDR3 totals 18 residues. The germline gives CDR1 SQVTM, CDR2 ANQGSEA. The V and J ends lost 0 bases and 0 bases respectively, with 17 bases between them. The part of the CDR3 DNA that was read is TGCAGCGTTGAAGATAGTCAGACAGATTTTGCAACTAATGAAAAA. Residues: CSVEDSQTDFATNEK. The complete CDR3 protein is CSVEDSQTDFATNEKLFF. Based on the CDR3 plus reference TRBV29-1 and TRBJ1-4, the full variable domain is SAVISQKPSRDICQRGTSLTIQCQVDSQVTMMFWYRQQPGQSLTLIATANQGSEATYESGFVIDKFPISRPNLTFSTLTVSNMSPEDSSIYLCSVEDSQTDFATNEKLFFGSGTQLSVL.

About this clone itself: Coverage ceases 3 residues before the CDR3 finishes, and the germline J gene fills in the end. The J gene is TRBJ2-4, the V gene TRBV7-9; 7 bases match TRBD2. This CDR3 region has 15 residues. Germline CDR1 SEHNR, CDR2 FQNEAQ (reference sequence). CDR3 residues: CASSRPGIRTSHQYF. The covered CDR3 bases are TGTGCCAGCAGCCGACCCGGAATTAGGACTAGTCAT. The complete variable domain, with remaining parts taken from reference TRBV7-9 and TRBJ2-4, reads DTGVSQNPRHKITKRGQNVTFRCDPISEHNRLYWYRQTLGQGPEFLTYFQNEAQLEKSRLLSDRFSAERPKGSFSTLEIQRTEQGDSAMYLCASSRPGIRTSHQYFGAGTRLSVL.